This TCR beta chain was obtained from a study of blood T cells in healthy people across ages. The authors ran a second PCR of about 6 to 11 cycles using a sample-barcoded 5' primer and a J-beta primer mix. TCRdb re-called the 5' RACE reads through MiXCR, storing one row per CDR3 protein. The table has around 1.7 million distinct CDR3 sequences, roughly 28% seen once. Per sample, extraction of total RNA gave at least 6 micrograms in every case. Findings and caveats of the study: The study found TCR beta diversity correlated strongly with naive T cell percentage.

With V trimmed by 2 bases and J by 10 bases, 6 bases remained unmatched. The CDR3 runs to 15 residues. Looked up from germline, CDR1 is LGHNA and CDR2 is YSLEER. Concerning this clonotype: Its antigen remains unknown.

Sequencing was carried out using blood. The chain carries TRBV4-3 and TRBJ2-1, with TRBD1 matching 12 bases. The TCR was taken from a woman younger than 45 in good health. The CDR3 DNA sequence: TGCGCCAGCAGCCAAACCGGGACAGGGGGCGGCGAGCAGTTCTTC. As protein: CASSQTGTGGGEQFF.